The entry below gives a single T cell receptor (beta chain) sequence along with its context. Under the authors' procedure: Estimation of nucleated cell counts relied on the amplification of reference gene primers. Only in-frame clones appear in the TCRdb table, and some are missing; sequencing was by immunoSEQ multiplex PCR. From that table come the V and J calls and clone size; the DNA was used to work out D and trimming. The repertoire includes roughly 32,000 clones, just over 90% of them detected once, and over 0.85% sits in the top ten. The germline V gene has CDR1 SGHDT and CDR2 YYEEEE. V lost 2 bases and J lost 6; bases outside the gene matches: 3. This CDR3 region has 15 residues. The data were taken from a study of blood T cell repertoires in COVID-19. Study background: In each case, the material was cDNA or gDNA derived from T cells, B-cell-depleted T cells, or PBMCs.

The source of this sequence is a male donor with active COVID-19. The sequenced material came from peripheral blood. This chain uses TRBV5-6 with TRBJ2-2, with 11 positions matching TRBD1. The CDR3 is CASSLGQGASGELFF. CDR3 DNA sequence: TGTGCCAGCAGCTTAGGACAGGGGGCTTCCGGGGAGCTGTTTTTT. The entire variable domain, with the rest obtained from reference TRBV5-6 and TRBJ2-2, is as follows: DAGVTQSPTHLIKTRGQQVTLRCSPKSGHDTVSWYQQALGQGPQFIFQYYEEEERQRGNFPDRFSGHQFPNYSSELNVNALLLGDSALYLCASSLGQGASGELFFGEGSRLTVL.